This T cell receptor (beta chain) comes out of a study of T-cell memory formation after mild COVID-19. TCRdb processed the 5' RACE reads anew with MiXCR; each CDR3 protein has one entry. The sample has roughly 340,000 distinct CDR3 sequences; more than 20% are singletons. V trimming: 1 base; J trimming: 4 bases; junction bases outside the gene matches: 5. The germline V gene encodes CDR1 DFQATT and CDR2 SNEGSKA (reference sequence). CDR3 size: 14 residues. The study, taken as a whole, reports: Day 15 to 85 contractors were CD4/CD8 balanced; later expanders leaned CD4+.

This clonotype was observed a handful of times. Its antigen is unknown. The V and J genes are TRBV20-1 and TRBJ2-3; 7 nucleotides match TRBD2. Material: PBMCs or a T cell subset sorted from them (not recorded which). The clonotype was recovered from a man in his late teens or twenties who had mild COVID-19 (a few samples of this study predate the infection). Cell type and time point are not known. The CDR3 bases are TGCAGTGCTAGAGTCCGGGGGGTCGCAGATACGCAGTATTTT. It translates to CSARVRGVADTQYF.